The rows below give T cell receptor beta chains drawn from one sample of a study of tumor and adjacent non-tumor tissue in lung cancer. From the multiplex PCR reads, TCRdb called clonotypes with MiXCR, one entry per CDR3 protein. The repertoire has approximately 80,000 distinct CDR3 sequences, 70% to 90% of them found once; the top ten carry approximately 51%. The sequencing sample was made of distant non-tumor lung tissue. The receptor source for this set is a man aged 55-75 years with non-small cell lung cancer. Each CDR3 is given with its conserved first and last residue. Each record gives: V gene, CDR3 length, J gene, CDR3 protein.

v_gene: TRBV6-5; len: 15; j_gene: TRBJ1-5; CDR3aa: CASSYSGQNSRPQHF
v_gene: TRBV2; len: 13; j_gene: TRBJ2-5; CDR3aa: CASSGDRGETQYF
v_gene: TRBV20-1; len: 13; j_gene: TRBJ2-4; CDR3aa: CSAPDRAKNIQYF
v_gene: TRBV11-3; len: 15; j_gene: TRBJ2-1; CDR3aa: CANTPTSGGAHEQFF
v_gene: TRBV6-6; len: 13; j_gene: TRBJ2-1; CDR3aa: CASGYLEGQGLIF
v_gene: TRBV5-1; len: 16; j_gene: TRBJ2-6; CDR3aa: CASSPGPNSGANVLTF
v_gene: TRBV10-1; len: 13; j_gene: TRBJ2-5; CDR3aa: CASSRTGFGAQYF
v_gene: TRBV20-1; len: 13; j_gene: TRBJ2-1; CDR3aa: CSARDQPGNEQFF
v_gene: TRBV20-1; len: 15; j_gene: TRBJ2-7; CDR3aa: CSARASSGASYGQYF
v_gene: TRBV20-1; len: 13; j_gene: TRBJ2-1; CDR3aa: CSARGSAGNEQFF
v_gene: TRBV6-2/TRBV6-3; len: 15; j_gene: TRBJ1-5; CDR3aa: CASSLPPNRLQPQHF
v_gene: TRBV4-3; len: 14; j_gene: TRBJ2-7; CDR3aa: CASSQRDMGDEQYF
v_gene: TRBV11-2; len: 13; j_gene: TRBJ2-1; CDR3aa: CASSSGLADEQFF
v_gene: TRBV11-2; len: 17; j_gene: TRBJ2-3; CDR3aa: CASSREGRGMSTDRQYF
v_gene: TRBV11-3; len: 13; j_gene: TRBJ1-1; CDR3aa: CASTAQGGAEAFF
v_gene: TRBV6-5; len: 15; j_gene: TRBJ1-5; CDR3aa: CASSYLQGINQSHHF
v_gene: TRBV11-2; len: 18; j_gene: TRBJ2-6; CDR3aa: CTSSLTSGGATGANVLSF
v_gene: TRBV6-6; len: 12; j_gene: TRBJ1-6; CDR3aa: CANSYGRAPLHF
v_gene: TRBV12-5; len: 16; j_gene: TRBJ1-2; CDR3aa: CASSPTGGRLYYGYPF
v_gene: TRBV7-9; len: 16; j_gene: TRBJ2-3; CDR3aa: CASSPRGLVVTDSQYF
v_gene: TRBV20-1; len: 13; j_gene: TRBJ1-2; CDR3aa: CIAAPVTTDGYTF
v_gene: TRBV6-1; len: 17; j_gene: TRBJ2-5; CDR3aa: CASSGAGGGAPGETQYF
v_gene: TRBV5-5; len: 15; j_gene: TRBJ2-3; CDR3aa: CTSSLEGASTRTQYF
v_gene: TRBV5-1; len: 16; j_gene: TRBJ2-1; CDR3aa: CASNLAGLATYNEQFF
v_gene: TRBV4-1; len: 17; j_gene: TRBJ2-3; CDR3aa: CASSQEYGGASIDMQYF
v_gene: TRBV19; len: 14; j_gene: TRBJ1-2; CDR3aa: CASITTGQPYGYTF
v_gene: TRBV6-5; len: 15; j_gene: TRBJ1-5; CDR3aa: CASSYNGQGSQPQHF
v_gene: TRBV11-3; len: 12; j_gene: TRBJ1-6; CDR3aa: CASNDGYPPLHF
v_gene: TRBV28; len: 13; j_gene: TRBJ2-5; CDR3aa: CASSPVGRQTQYF
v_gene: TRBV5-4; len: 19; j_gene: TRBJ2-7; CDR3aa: CASNSPPCSGSRGSYEQYF
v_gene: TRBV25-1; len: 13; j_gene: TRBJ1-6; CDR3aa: CASTQGTNSPLHF
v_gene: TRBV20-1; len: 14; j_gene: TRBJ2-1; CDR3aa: CSDPGLVSYNEQFF
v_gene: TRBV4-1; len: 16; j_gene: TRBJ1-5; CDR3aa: CVNSQAWGHLKQPQHF
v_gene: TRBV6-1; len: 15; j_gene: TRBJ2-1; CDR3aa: CASGALAGALNKQFF
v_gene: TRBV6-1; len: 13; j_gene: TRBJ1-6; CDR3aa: CARSGFQGSPLHF
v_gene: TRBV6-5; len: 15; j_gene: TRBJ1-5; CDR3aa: CASSSGRNSNQPQHF
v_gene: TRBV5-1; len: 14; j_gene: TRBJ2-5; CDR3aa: CASSLVRDVETQYF
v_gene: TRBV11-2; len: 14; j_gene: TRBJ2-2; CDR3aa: CTSSLQGEGGELFF
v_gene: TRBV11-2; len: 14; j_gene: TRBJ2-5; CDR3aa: CASRFGQVQETKYF
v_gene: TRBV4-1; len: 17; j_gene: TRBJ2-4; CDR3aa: CASSREGLAASRDIQYF
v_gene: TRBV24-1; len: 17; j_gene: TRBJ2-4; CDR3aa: CTTSDPSTSGIQNIQYF
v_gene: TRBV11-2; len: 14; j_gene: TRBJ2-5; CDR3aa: CACSSGQVLKTQYF
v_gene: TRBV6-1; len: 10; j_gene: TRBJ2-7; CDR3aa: CASRGYEQYF
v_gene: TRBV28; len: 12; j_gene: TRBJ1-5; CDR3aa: CASQGNNQPQHF
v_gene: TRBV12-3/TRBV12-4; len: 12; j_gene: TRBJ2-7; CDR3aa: CASRRGGIEQYF
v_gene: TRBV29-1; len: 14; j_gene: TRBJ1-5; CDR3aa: CSVADMEGVQPQHF
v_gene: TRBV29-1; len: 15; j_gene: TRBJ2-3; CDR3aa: CSTRGGLTGTDTQYF
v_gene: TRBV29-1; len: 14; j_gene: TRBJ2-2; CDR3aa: CSVELFRNTGELFF